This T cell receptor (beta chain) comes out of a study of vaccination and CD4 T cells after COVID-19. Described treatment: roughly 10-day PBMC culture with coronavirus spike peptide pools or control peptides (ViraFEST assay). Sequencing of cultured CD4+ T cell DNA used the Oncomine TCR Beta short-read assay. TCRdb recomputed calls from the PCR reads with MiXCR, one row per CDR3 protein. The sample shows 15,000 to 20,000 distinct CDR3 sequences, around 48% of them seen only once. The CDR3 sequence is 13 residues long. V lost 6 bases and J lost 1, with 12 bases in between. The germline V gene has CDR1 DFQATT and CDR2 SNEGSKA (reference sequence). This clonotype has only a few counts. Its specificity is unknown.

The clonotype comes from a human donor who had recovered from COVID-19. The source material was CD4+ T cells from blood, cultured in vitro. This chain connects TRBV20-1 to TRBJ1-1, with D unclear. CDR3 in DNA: TGCAGTGCCGAGTGGGGAACGAACACTGAAGCTTTCTTT. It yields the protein CSAEWGTNTEAFF.